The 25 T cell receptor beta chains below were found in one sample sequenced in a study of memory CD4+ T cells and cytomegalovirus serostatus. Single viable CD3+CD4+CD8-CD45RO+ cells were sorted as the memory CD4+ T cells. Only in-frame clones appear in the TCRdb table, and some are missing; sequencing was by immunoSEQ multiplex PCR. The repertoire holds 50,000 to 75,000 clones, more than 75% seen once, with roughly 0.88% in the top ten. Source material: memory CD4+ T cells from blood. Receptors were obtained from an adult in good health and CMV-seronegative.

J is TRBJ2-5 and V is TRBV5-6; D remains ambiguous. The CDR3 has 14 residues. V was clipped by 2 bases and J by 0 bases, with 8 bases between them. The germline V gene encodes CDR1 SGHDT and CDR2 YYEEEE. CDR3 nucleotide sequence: TGTGCCAGCAGCTTTAGGGCAGACCAAGAGACCCAGTACTTC. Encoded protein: CASSFRADQETQYF.

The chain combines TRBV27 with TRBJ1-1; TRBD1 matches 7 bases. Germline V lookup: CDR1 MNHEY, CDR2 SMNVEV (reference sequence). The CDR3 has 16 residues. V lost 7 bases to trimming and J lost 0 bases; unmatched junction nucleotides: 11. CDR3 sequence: CASNRRDRVMNTEAFF. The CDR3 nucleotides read TGTGCCAGCAACCGCCGGGACAGAGTTATGAACACTGAAGCTTTCTTT.

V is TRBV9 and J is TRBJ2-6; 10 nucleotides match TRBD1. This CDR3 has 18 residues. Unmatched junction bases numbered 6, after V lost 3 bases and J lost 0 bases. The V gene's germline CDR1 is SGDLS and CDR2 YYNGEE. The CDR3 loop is CASSAGQGIRSGANVLTF. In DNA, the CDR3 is TGTGCCAGCAGCGCGGGACAGGGGATACGCTCTGGGGCCAACGTCCTGACTTTC.

CDR3 loop: CASSRGGAYNEQFF. The CDR3 DNA sequence: TGTGCCAGCAGCCGCGGGGGGGCCTACAATGAGCAGTTCTTC. V usage is TRBV5-6 and J usage is TRBJ2-1; 9 nucleotides line up with TRBD2. Germline-derived CDR1 and CDR2 are SGHDT and YYEEEE. The CDR3 loop spans 14 amino acids. With V trimmed by 4 bases and J by 2 bases, 1 base remained unmatched.

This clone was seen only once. CDR3 nucleotide sequence: TGTGCCAGTGGGACAGCGAATCAGCCCCAGCATTTT. Amino acid sequence: CASGTANQPQHF. The chain is built from TRBV6-6 and TRBJ1-5; 7 positions agree with TRBD1. The CDR3 has 12 amino acids. V gave up 9 bases and J gave up 4 bases; unmatched junction bases: 3. The germline gives CDR1 MNHNY, CDR2 SVGAGI (reference sequence).

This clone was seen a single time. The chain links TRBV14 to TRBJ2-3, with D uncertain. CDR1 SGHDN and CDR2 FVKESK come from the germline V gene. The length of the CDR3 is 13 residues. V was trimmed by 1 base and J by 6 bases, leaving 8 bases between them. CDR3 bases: TGTGCCAGCAGCCAAGCGGTTTTTGATACGCAGTATTTT. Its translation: CASSQAVFDTQYF.

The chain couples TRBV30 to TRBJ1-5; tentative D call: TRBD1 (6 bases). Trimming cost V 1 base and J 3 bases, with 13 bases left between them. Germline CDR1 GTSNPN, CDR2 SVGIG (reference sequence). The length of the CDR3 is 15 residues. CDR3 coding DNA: TGTGCCTGGAGTGGGGGGGCGCGGATCAATCAGCCCCAGCATTTT. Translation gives CAWSGGARINQPQHF.

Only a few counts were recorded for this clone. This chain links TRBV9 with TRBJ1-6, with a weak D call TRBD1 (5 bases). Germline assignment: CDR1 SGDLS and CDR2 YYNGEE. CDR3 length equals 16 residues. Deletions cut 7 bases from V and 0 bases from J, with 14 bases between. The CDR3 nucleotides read TGTGCCAGCGGGCAGGGCACGAGCTCCTATAATTCACCCCTCCACTTT. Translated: CASGQGTSSYNSPLHF.

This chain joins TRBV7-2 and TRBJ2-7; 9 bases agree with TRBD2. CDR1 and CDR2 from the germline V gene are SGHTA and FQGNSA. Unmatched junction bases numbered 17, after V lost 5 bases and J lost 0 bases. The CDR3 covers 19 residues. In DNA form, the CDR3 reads TGTGCCAGCAGCCCCTACCCCGGGGCTAGCGGGGCCAGCTCCTACGAGCAGTACTTC. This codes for CASSPYPGASGASSYEQYF.

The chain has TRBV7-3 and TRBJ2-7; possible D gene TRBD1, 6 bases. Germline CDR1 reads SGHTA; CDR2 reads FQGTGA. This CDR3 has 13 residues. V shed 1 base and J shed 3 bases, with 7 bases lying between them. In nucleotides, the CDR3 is TGTGCCAGCAGCTTAAACAGGGACTACGAGCAGTACTTC. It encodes CASSLNRDYEQYF. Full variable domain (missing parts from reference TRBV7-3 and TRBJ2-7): GAGVSQTPSNKVTEKGKYVELRCDPISGHTALYWYRQSLGQGPEFLIYFQGTGAADDSGLPNDRFFAVRPEGSVSTLKIQRTERGDSAVYLCASSLNRDYEQYFGPGTRLTVT.

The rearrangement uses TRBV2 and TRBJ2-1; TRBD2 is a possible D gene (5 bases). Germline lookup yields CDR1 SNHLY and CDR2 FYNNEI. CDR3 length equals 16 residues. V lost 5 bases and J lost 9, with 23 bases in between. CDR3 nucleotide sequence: TGTGCCAGCAGTCCCGGCAGCGGTCTCACTCCCCGTGAGCAGTTCTTC. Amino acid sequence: CASSPGSGLTPREQFF.

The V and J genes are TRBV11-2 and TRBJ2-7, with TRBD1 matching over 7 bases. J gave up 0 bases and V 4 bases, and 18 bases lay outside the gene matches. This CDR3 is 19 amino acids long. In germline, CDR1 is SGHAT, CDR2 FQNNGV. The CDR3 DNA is TGTGCCAGCAGCTCCATACTGACACCGACAGGGCCTAGCTCCTACGAGCAGTACTTC. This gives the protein CASSSILTPTGPSSYEQYF.

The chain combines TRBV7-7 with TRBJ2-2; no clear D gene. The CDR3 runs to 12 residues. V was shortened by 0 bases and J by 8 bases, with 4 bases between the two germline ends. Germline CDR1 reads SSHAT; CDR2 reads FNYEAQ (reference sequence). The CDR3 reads CASSLAGGELFF. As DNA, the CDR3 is TGTGCCAGCAGCTTAGCTGGGGGGGAGCTGTTTTTT.

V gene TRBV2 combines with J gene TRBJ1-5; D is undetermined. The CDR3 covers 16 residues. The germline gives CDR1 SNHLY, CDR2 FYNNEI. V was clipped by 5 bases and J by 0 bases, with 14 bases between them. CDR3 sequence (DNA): TGTGCCAGCAGTACCGAGAGGGCGGATAGCAATCAGCCCCAGCATTTT. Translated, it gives CASSTERADSNQPQHF.

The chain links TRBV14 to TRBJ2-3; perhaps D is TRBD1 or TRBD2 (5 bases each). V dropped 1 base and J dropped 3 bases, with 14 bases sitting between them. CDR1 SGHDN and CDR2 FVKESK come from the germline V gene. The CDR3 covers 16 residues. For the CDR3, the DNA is TGTGCCAGCAGCCAAGGTCGAGGGGATTGGACAGATACGCAGTATTTT. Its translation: CASSQGRGDWTDTQYF.

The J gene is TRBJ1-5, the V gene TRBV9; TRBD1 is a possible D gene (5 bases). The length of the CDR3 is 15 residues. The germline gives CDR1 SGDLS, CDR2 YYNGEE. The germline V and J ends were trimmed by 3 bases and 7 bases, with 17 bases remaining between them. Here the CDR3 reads CASSASGTEGQPQHF. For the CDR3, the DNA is TGTGCCAGCAGCGCTTCCGGGACGGAGGGACAGCCCCAGCATTTT.

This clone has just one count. This chain's CDR3 is CASSNGQGVGSQHF. The CDR3 nucleotides read TGTGCCAGCAGTAACGGACAGGGGGTCGGGTCCCAGCATTTT. The chain combines TRBV6-6 with TRBJ1-5; TRBD1 matches at 10 bases. V shed 5 bases and J 11 bases; nucleotides not matched to a gene: 9. The length of the CDR3 is 14 residues. Germline CDR1 reads MNHNY; CDR2 reads SVGAGI (reference sequence).

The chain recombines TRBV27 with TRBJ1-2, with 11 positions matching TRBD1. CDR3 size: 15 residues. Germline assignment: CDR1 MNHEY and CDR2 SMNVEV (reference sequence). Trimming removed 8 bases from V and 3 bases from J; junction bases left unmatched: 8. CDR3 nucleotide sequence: TGTGCCAGCCAGGACAGGGGGCTAGGGGACTATGGCTACACCTTC. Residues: CASQDRGLGDYGYTF.

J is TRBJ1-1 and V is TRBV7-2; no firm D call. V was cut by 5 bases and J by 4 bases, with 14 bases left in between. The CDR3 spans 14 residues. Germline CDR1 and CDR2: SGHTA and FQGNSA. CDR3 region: CASSRPLLGTEAFF. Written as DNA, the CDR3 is TGTGCCAGCAGCCGGCCACTCCTCGGCACTGAAGCTTTCTTT.

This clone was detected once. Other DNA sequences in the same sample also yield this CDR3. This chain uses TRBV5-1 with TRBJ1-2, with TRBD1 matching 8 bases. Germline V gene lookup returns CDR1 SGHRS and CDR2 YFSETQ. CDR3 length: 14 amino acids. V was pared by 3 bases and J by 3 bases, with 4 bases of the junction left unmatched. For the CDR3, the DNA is TGCGCCAGCAGCTCCGGGACAGGAGACTATGGCTACACCTTC. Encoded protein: CASSSGTGDYGYTF.

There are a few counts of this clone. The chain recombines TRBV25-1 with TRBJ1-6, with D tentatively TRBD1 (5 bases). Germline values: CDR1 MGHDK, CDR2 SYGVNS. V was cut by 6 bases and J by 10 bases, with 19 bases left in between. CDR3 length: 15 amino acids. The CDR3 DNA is TGTGCCAGCAGCCCGGGGGGGATGTTGGTCTCACCCCTCCACTTT. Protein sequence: CASSPGGMLVSPLHF. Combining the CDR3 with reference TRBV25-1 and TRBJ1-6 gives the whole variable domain EADIYQTPRYLVIGTGKKITLECSQTMGHDKMYWYQQDPGMELHLIHYSYGVNSTEKGDLSSESTVSRIRTEHFPLTLESARPSHTSQYLCASSPGGMLVSPLHFGNGTRLTVT.

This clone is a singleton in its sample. The chain's CDR3 is CASSATGASQPQHF. The CDR3 DNA reads as TGTGCCAGCAGTGCGACAGGGGCCTCTCAGCCCCAGCATTTT. The J gene is TRBJ1-5, the V gene TRBV6-1, with 8 positions matching TRBD1. J gave up 6 bases and V 4 bases, and 5 bases lay outside the gene matches. CDR1 MNHNS and CDR2 SASEGT come from the germline V gene. The CDR3 sequence is 14 residues long.

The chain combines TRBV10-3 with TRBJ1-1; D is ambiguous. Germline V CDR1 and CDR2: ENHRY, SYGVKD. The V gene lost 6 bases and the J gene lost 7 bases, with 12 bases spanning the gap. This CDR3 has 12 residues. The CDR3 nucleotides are TGTGCCATCAGCGAGCCCAGCCTTGAAGCTTTCTTT. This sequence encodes CAISEPSLEAFF.

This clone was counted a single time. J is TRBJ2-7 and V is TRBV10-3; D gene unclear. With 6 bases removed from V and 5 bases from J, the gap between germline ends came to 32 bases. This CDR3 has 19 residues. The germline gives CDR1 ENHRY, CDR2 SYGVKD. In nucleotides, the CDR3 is TGTGCCATCAGCCCGAGGTGGTCACAAAGAATTGACGATTTGCACGAGCAGTACTTC. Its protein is CAISPRWSQRIDDLHEQYF.

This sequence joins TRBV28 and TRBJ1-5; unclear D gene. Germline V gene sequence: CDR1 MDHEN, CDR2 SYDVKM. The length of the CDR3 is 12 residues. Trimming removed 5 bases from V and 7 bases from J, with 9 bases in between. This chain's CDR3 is CASSPKRQPQHF. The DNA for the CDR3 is TGTGCCAGCAGTCCCAAGAGGCAGCCCCAGCATTTT.